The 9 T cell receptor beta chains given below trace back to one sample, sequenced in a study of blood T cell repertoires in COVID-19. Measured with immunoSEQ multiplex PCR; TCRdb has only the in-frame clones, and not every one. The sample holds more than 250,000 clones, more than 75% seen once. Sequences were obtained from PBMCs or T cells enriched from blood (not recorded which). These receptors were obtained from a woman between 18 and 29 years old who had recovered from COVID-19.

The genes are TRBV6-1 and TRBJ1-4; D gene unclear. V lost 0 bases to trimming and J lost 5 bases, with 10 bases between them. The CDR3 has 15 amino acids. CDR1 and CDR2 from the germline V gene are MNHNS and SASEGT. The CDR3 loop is CASSEAAGKNEKLFF. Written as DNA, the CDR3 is TGTGCCAGCAGTGAAGCGGCGGGCAAGAATGAAAAACTGTTTTTT.

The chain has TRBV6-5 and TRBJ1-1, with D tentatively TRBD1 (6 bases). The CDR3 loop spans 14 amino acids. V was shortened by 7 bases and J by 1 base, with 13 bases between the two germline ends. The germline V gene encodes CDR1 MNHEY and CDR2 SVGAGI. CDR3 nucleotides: TGTGCCAGCATGCCGGGACACCGGAACACTGAAGCTTTCTTT. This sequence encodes CASMPGHRNTEAFF.

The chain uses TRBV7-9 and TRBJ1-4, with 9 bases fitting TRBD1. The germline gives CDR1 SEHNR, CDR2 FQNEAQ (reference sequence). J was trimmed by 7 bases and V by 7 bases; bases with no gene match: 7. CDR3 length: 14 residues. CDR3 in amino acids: CASNPGQGVEKLFF. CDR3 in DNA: TGTGCCAGCAATCCGGGACAGGGAGTTGAAAAACTGTTTTTT.

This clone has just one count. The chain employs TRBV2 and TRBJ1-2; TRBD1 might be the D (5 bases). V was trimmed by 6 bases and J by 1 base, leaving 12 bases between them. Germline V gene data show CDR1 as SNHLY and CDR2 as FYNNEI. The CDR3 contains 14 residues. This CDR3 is CASSYGGGNYGYTF. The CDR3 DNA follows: TGTGCCAGCAGCTATGGGGGGGGTAACTATGGCTACACCTTC.

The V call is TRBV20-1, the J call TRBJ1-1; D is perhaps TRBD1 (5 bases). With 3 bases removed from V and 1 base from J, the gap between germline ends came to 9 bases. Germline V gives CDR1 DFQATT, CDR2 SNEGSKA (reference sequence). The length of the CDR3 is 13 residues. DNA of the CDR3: TGCAGTGCTAGTCCCGGGGGGAACACTGAAGCTTTCTTT. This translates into CSASPGGNTEAFF.

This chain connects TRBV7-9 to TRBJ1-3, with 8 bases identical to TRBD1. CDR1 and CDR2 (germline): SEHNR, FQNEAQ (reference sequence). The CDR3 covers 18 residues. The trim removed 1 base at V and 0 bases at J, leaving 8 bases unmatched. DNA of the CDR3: TGTGCCAGCAGCTTAGAAGTTGAGACAGGGGCCTCTGGAAACACCATATATTTT. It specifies CASSLEVETGASGNTIYF.

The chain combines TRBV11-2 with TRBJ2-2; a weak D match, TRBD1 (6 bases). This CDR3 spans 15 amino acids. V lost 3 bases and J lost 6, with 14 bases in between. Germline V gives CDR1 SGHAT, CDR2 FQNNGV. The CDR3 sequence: CASSLGTGMAGELFF. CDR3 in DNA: TGTGCCAGCAGCTTGGGCACAGGGATGGCCGGGGAGCTGTTTTTT.

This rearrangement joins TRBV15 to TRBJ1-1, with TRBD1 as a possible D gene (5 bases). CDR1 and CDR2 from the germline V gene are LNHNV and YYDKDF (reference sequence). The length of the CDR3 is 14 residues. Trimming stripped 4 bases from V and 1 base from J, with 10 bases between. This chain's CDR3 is CATSTLGQNTEAFF. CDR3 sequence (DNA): TGTGCCACCAGCACGTTAGGACAGAACACTGAAGCTTTCTTT.

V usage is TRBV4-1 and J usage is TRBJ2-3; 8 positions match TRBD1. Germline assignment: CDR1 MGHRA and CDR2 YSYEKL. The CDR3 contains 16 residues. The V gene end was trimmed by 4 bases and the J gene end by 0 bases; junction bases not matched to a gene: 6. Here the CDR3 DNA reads TGCGCCAGCAGCCCACACCGGACAGGGAGCACAGATACGCAGTATTTT. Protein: CASSPHRTGSTDTQYF.